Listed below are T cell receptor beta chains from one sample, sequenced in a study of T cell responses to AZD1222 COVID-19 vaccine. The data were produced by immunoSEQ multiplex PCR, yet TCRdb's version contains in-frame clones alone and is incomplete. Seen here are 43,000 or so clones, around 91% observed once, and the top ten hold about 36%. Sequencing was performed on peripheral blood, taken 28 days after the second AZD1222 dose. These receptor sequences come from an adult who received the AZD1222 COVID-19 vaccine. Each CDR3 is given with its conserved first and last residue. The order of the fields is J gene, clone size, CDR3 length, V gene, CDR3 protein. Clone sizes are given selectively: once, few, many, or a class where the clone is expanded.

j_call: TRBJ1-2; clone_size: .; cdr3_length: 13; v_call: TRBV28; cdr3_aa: CASRLTGGAGYTF
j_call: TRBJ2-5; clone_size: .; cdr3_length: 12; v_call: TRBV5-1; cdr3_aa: CASSRGEETQYF
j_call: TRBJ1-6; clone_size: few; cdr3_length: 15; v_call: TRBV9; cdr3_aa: CASTLGTGANSPLHF
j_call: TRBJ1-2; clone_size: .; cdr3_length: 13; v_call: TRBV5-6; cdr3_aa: CASSLRGLHGYTF
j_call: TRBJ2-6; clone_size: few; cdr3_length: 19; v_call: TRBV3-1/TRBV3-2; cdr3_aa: CASSPGEGQGITGANVLTF
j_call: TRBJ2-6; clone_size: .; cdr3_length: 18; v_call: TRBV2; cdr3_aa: CASSVGQGRGSGANVLTF
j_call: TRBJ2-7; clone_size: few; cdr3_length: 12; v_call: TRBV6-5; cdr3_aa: CASRTGHYEQYF
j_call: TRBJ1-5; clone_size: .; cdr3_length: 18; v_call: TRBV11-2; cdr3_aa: CASSSTPLWAGRGQPQHF
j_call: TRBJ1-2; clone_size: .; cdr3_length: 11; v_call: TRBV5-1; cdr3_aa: CASSEGDGYTF
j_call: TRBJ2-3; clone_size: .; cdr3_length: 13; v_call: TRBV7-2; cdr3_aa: CASSLWGADTQYF
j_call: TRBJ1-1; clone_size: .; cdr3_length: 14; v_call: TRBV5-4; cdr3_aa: CASSLGPGNTEAFF
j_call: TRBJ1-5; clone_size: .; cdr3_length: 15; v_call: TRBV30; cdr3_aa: CAWRGTGGPNQPQHF
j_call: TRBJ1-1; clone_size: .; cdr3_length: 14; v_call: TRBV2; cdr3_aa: CASSDGGMNTEAFF
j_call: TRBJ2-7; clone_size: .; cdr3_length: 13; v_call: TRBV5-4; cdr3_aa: CASSPRTSSEQYF
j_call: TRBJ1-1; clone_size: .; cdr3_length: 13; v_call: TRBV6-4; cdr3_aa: CASKRTANTEAFF
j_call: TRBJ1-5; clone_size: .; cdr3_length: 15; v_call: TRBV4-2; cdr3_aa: CASSLRTGENQPQHF
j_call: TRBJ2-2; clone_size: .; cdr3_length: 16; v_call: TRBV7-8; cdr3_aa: CASSTERGPNTGELFF
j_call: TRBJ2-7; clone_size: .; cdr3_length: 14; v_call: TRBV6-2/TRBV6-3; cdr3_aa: CASSGTGLSYEQYF
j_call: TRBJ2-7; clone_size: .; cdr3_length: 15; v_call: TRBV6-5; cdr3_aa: CASSPLAGGAYEQYF
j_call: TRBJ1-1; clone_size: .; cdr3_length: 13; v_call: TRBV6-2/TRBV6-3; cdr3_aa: CASSYQLNTEAFF
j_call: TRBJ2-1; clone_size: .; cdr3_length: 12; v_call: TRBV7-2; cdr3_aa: CASSQINYEQFF
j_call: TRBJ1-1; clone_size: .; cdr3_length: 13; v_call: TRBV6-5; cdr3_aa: CASRSGGRTEAFF
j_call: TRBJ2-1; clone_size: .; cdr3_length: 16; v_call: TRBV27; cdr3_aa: CASSYIPGSRAAEQFF
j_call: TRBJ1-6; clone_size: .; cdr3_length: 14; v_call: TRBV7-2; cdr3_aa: CASSSPRNNSPLHF
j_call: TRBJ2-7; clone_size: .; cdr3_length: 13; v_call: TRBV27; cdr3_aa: CASSHKGAYEQYF
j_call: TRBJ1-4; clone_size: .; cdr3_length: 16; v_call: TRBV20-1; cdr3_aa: CSASKPQGRTNEKLFF
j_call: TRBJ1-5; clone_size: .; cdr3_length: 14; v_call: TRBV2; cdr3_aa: CASSGVPSNQPQHF
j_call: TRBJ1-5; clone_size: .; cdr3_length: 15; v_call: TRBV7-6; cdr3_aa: CASTVGVDSNQPQHF
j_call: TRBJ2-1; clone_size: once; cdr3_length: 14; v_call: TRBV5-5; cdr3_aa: CASSWGTGSNEQFF
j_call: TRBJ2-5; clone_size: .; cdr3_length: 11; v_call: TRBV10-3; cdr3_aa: CAISERETQYF
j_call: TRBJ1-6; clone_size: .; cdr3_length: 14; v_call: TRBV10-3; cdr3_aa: CAISDSQGPSPLHF
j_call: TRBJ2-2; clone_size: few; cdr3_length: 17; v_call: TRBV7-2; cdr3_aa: CASSPTIQGIRTGELFF
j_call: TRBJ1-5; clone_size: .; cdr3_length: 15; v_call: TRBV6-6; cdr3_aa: CASSRTLQGNQPQHF
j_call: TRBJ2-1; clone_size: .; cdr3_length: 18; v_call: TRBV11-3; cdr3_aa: CASSQTIRGTSSYNEQFF
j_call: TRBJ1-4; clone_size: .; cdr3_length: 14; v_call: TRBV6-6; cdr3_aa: CASSSRQSNEKLFF
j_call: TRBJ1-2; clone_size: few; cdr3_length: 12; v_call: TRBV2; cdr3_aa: CASSGLGFGYTF
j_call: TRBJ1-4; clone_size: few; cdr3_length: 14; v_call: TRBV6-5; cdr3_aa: CASSVTGSREKLFF
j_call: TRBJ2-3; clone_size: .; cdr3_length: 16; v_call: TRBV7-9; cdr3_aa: CASSLFRQGAADTQYF
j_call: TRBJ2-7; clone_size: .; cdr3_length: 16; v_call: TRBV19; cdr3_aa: CASSIDGTSVSYEQYF
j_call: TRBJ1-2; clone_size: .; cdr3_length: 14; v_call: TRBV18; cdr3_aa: CASSPWDSNYGYTF
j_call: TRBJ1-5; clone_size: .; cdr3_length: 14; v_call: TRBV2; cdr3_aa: CASRRDRGGQPQHF
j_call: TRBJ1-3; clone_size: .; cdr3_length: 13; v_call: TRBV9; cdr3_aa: CASRAVGGNTIYF
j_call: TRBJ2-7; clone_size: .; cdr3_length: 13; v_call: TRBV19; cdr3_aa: CATRGGLRYEQYF
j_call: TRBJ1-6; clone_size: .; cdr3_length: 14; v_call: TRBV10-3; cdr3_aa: CAISDNRATSPLHF
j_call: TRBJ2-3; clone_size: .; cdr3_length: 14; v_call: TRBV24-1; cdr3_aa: CATSESGGADTQYF
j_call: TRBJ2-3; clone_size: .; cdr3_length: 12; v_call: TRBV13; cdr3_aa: CASSLSPDTQYF
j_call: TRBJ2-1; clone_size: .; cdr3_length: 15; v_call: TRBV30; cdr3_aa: CAWGRGQGSYNEQFF
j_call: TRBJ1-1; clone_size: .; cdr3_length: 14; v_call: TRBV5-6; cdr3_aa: CASSSTGSDTEAFF
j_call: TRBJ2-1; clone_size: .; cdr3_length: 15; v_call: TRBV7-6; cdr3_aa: CASSLAAGGPFEQFF
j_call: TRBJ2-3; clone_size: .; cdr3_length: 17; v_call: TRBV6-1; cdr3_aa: CASSAGLAGGPADTQYF
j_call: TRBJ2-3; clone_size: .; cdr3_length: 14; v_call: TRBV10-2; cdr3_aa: CASSERGRTDTQYF
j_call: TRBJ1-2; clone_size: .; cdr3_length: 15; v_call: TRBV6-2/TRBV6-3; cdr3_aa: CASSYPGQGFDGYTF